Sequencing of this T cell receptor (beta chain) was carried out in a study of T cell responses to AZD1222 COVID-19 vaccine. To note about this clone: Its matching antigen is unknown.

V was cut by 0 bases and J by 11 bases, with 12 bases left in between. The CDR3 has 13 residues. Germline loops: CDR1 SGHRS, CDR2 YFSETQ. Sequencing used immunoSEQ multiplex PCR; TCRdb keeps in-frame clones, though not all of them. The sample includes roughly 140,000 clones, roughly 88% of them seen just once. Broader study findings: Repertoires were sampled only after the peak T cell response. Clonal diversity was possibly underestimated, and white British individuals and females predominated among donors. Baseline testing showed seropositivity in only a handful of AZD1222 recipients.

The sequence derives from an adult who received the AZD1222 COVID-19 vaccine. The sequencing here drew on peripheral blood, taken 28 days after the second AZD1222 dose. The chain recombines TRBV5-1 with TRBJ2-1, with a tentative D call TRBD2 (6 bases). The CDR3 nucleotides are TGCGCCAGCAGCTTGGCGGGTAGCGGCCAGCAGTTCTTC. Translating it yields CASSLAGSGQQFF.